What follows are 18 T cell receptor beta chains derived from one specimen sequenced in a study of T cells in Graves' hyperthyroidism and ophthalmopathy. Amplification yielded TCR beta CDR3 regions, with RNA transcripts as the source. First-round RT-PCR with HTBI primers amplified the TCR CDR3 region. TCRdb recomputed calls from the multiplex PCR reads with MiXCR, one row per CDR3 protein. Here the sample spans 660,000 or so distinct CDR3 sequences, just under 45% being singletons. Sequenced: peripheral blood or thyroid tissue (not recorded which). These receptors all come from an adult man with Graves' disease, either hyperthyroidism or ophthalmopathy (not recorded which).

The chain joins TRBV6-1 to TRBJ1-1, with 7 bases matching TRBD1. Germline V gene sequence: CDR1 MNHNS, CDR2 SASEGT. The CDR3 is 14 amino acids. V was pared by 6 bases and J by 2 bases, with 6 bases of the junction left unmatched. The CDR3 bases are TGTGCCAGCAGCACATACAGGGGTAACACTGAAGCTTTCTTT. Protein product: CASSTYRGNTEAFF.

As for this clonotype: Being one base from a much bigger clone, this may be a read error. The chain couples TRBV24-1 to TRBJ1-3, with a possible D match to TRBD1 (5 bases). Germline V gene lookup returns CDR1 KGHDR and CDR2 SFDVKD. There are 16 residues in the CDR3. This CDR3 is CATSAGDVGSGSTIYF. CDR3 nucleotide sequence: TGTGCCACCAGTGCGGGGGATGTAGGCTCTGGAAGCACCATATATTTT.

As concerns this clonotype: Possible read error: a much larger clone is one base away. The chain employs TRBV10-2 and TRBJ1-2; D remains ambiguous. The V end was cut by 4 bases, the J end by 5 bases, with 14 bases between. Germline V gives CDR1 WSHSY, CDR2 SAAADI. There are 14 residues in the CDR3. The CDR3 nucleotides read TGCGCCAGCAGTGGTGGAGGCAGAACATATGGCTACACCTTC. It specifies CASSGGGRTYGYTF.

This clonotype was seen ten or more times. CDR3: CASSPSGGGGYTF. CDR3 DNA sequence: TGTGCCAGCAGCCCTTCAGGGGGCGGCGGCTACACCTTC. The V gene is TRBV7-9, the J gene TRBJ1-2; TRBD1 aligns across 8 bases. The CDR3 runs 13 residues. Trimming at V came to 5 bases and at J to 8 bases, leaving 7 bases not matched to a gene. CDR1 is SEHNR and CDR2 is FQNEAQ in the germline V gene (reference sequence).

This clonotype was counted ten times or more. This rearrangement joins TRBV19 to TRBJ1-2; D gene uncertain. The germline V and J ends were trimmed by 10 bases and 4 bases, with 13 bases remaining between them. CDR3 size: 12 residues. Germline V lookup: CDR1 LNHDA, CDR2 SQIVND (reference sequence). CDR3 nucleotide sequence: TGTGCCACTGAGATGGGAGGCTATGGCTACACCTTC. Protein: CATEMGGYGYTF.

This rearrangement joins TRBV2 to TRBJ2-5, with D possibly called TRBD1 or TRBD2 (5 bases each). This CDR3 contains 14 residues. The V end was cut by 3 bases, the J end by 1 base, with 9 bases between. Germline CDR1 and CDR2: SNHLY and FYNNEI. In DNA, the CDR3 is TGTGCCAGCAGTGAGCTTGGGACCCAAGAGACCCAGTACTTC. Translating it yields CASSELGTQETQYF.

The chain employs TRBV29-1 and TRBJ1-2, with 7 bases that match TRBD1. The CDR3 covers 15 residues. The V and J ends lost 7 bases and 5 bases, in that order; junction bases with no gene match: 16. CDR1 SQVTM and CDR2 ANQGSEA come from the germline V gene. The CDR3 sequence is CSADSGTRDSYGYTF. CDR3 nucleotides: TGCAGCGCCGACTCAGGGACGCGGGACAGTTATGGCTACACCTTC.

This clonotype was seen only a few times. The V call is TRBV5-5, the J call TRBJ2-5, with TRBD1 as a possible D gene (5 bases). Trimming stripped 3 bases from V and 5 bases from J, with 14 bases between. CDR1 and CDR2 from the germline V gene are SGHKS and YYEKEE (reference sequence). The CDR3 has 14 residues. Here the CDR3 DNA reads TGTGCCAGCAGCTATGCTGTAGGGGCGGAGACCCAGTACTTC. This codes for CASSYAVGAETQYF.

This clonotype has a handful of counts. The chain employs TRBV29-1 and TRBJ2-7, with D possibly called TRBD1 or TRBD2 (6 bases each). This CDR3 region has 12 residues. The germline V and J ends were trimmed by 0 bases and 5 bases, with 8 bases remaining between them. Looked up from germline, CDR1 is SQVTM and CDR2 is ANQGSEA. The CDR3 sequence is CSVEEGGHEQYF. The DNA of the CDR3 is TGCAGCGTTGAAGAAGGGGGGCACGAGCAGTACTTC.

The chain has TRBV15 and TRBJ1-2; possibly TRBD1 for D (5 bases). CDR3 size: 15 residues. Looked up from germline, CDR1 is LNHNV and CDR2 is YYDKDF (reference sequence). V was pared by 2 bases and J by 6 bases, with 16 bases between. The CDR3 reads CATSRPSGGADGYTF. CDR3 nucleotides: TGTGCCACCAGCAGACCCAGCGGGGGTGCCGATGGCTACACCTTC.

Here the CDR3 reads CASSQRGDRGGYTF. As DNA, the CDR3 is TGTGCCAGCAGCCAAAGGGGGGACAGAGGGGGCTACACCTTC. The chain joins TRBV14 to TRBJ1-2, with 7 positions matching TRBD1. This CDR3 is 14 amino acids long. J lost 8 bases, V lost 2 bases, and 8 bases had no gene match. CDR1 SGHDN and CDR2 FVKESK come from the germline V gene.

A remark on this clonotype: Its ends do not fully match the called genes, so a read error is possible. This chain joins TRBV7-9 and TRBJ2-7, with 8 bases identical to TRBD1. The CDR3 totals 15 residues. Germline V gives CDR1 SEHNR, CDR2 FQNEAQ (reference sequence). The CDR3 sequence: CASSQHRDRNYEQYF. CDR3 DNA sequence: TGCGCCAGCAGCCAACACCGGGACAGGAACTACGAGCAGTACTTC.

V and J are TRBV2 and TRBJ1-1; the match to TRBD1 covers 8 bases. J lost 3 bases, V lost 4 bases, and 10 bases had no gene match. CDR1 is SNHLY and CDR2 is FYNNEI in the germline V gene. The CDR3 contains 16 residues. CDR3 DNA: TGTGCCAGCAGTGCTCCTACCGGGACAGGAGACACTGAAGCTTTCTTT. Its translation: CASSAPTGTGDTEAFF.

With respect to this clonotype: Given a much more abundant clone one base away, this may be a read error. The chain links TRBV9 to TRBJ1-2; weak D call: TRBD1 (6 bases). CDR1 and CDR2 from the germline V gene are SGDLS and YYNGEE. This CDR3 is built from 15 residues. The CDR3 DNA follows: TGTTCCAGCAGCGTAGGAGGGGGGCGCGACTATGGCTACACCTTC. Translation: CSSSVGGGRDYGYTF. Full variable domain (missing parts from reference TRBV9 and TRBJ1-2): DSGVTQTPKHLITATGQRVTLRCSPRSGDLSVYWYQQSLDQGLQFLIQYYNGEERAKGNILERFSAQQFPDLHSELNLSSLELGDSALYFCSSSVGGGRDYGYTFGSGTRLTVV.

V is TRBV15 and J is TRBJ1-6, with D hard to call. From germline, CDR1 is LNHNV and CDR2 YYDKDF (reference sequence). CDR3 size: 17 residues. Trimming took off 0 bases at V and 5 bases at J, with 14 bases between the two ends. DNA for the CDR3: TGTGCCACCAGCAGAGATCTATTGGGCCCGAATAATTCACCCCTCCACTTT. Translation gives CATSRDLLGPNNSPLHF.

The chain has TRBV7-9 and TRBJ1-3, with 7 bases aligning to TRBD1. The CDR3 covers 16 residues. Germline V CDR1 and CDR2: SEHNR, FQNEAQ (reference sequence). J was trimmed by 4 bases and V by 6 bases; bases with no gene match: 12. The CDR3 bases are TGTGCCAGCAGTTACTGGACAGGCTTTGGAGGAAACACCATATATTTT. Its translation is CASSYWTGFGGNTIYF.

J is TRBJ1-6 and V is TRBV7-8; D is uncertain. This CDR3 contains 16 residues. Trimming removed 8 bases at V and 7 bases at J, with 21 bases between. Germline V lookup: CDR1 SGHVS, CDR2 FQNEAQ. CDR3 DNA: TGTGCCAGCGGCCAAGATATGTTTGGTGTGAATTCACCCCTCCACTTT. Translating gives CASGQDMFGVNSPLHF. The whole variable domain, remainder taken from reference TRBV7-8 and TRBJ1-6, is GAGVSQSPRYKVAKRGQDVALRCDPISGHVSLFWYQQALGQGPEFLTYFQNEAQLDKSGLPSDRFFAERPEGSVSTLKIQRTQQEDSAVYLCASGQDMFGVNSPLHFGNGTRLTVT.

The chain couples TRBV7-2 to TRBJ2-7, with D unclear. The germline V gene encodes CDR1 SGHTA and CDR2 FQGNSA. V lost 6 bases and J lost 0, with 18 bases in between. The CDR3 is 16 residues long. CDR3 sequence reads: CASSPSKWGTSYEQYF. The CDR3 coding sequence is TGTGCCAGCAGTCCTTCGAAGTGGGGAACCTCCTACGAGCAGTACTTC.